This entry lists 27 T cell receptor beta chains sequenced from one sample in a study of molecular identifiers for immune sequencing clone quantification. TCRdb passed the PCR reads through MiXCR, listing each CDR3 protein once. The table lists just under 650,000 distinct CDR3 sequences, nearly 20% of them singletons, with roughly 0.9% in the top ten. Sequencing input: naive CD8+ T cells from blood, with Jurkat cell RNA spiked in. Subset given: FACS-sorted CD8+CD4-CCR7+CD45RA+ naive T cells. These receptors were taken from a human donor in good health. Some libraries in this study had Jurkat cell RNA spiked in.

CDR3 protein: CASTGGSEKLFF. CDR3 DNA: TGTGCCAGCACCGGGGGTAGTGAAAAACTGTTTTTT. The chain employs TRBV2 and TRBJ1-4; the D gene is possibly TRBD1 (5 bases). This CDR3 region has 12 residues. CDR1 is SNHLY, CDR2 FYNNEI, per germline. Trimming stripped 7 bases from V and 7 bases from J, with 10 bases between.

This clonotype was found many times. The CDR3 loop reads CASSLRTGREQYF. The CDR3 DNA follows: TGTGCCAGCAGCCTAAGAACAGGGCGCGAGCAGTACTTC. This rearrangement joins TRBV5-4 to TRBJ2-7; possible D gene TRBD1, 6 bases. This CDR3 region has 13 residues. From germline, CDR1 is SGHNT and CDR2 YYREEE (reference sequence). Deletions cut 4 bases from V and 6 bases from J, with 14 bases between.

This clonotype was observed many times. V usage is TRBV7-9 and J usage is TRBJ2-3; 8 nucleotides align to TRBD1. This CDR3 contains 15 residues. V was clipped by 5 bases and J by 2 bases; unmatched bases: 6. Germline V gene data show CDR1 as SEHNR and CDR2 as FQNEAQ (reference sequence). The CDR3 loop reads CASSIPTGVTDTQYF. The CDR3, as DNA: TGTGCCAGCAGCATCCCGACAGGGGTCACAGATACGCAGTATTTT.

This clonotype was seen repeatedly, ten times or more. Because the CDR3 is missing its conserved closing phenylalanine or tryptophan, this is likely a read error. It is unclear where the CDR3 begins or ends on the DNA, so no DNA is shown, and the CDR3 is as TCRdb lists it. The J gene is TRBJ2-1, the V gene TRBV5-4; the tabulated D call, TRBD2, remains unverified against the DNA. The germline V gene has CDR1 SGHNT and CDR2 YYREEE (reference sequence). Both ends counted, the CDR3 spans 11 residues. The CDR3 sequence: CASSWSGTPTL.

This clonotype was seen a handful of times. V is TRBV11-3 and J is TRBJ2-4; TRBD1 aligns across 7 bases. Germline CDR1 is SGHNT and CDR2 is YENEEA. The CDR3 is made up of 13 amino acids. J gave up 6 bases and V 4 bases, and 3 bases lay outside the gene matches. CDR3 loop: CASSSGTANIQYF. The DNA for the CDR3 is TGTGCCAGCAGCTCCGGGACAGCAAACATTCAGTACTTC.

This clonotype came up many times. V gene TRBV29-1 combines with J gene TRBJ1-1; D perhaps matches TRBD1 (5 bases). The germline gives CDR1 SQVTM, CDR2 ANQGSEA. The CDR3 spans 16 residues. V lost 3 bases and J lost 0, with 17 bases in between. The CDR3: CSVDGLLGDLNTEAFF. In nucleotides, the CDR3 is TGCAGCGTTGATGGCTTACTGGGGGACCTGAACACTGAAGCTTTCTTT.

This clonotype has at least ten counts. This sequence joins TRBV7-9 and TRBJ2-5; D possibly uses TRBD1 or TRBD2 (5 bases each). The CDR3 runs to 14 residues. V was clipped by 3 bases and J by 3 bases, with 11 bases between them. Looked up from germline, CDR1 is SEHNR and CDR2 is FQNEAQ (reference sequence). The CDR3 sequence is CASSFGAGEETQYF. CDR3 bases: TGTGCCAGCAGCTTCGGGGCAGGAGAAGAGACCCAGTACTTC.

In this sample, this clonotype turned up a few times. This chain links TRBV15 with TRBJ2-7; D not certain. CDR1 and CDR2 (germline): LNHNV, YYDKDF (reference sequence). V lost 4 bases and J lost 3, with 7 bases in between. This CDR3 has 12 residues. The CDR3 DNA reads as TGTGCCACCAGCAAGGGTGGCTACGAGCAGTACTTC. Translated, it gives CATSKGGYEQYF.

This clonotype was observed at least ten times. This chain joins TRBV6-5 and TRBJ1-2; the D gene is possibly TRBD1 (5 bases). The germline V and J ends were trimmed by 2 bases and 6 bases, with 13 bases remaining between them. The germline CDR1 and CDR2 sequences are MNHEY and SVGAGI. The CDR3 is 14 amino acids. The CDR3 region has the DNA TGTGCCAGCAGTTACGGGGAACAGGAGGATGGCTACACCTTC. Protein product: CASSYGEQEDGYTF.

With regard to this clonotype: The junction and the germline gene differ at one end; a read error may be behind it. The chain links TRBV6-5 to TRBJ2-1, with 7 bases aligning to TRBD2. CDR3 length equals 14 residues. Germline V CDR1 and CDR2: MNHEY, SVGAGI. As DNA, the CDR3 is TGTGACAGCAGTCCCCTAAGACTAGCTTCTGAGCAGTTCTTC. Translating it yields CDSSPLRLASEQFF.

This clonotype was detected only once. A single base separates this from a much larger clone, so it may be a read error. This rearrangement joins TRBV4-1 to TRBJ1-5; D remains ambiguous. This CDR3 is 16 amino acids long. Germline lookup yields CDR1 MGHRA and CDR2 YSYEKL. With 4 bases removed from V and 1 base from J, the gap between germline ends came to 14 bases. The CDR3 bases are TGCGCCAGCAGCCTTGGGCTTGAGATGAGCAATCAGCCCCAGCATTTT. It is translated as CASSLGLEMSNQPQHF.

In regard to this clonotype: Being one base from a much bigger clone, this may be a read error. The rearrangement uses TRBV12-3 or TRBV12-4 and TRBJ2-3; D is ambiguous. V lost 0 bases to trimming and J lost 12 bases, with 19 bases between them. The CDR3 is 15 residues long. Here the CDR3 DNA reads TGTGCCAGCAGTTTAGCTGTGGGTCCGAGTGCCCCCCAGTATTTT. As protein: CASSLAVGPSAPQYF.

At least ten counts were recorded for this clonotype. CDR3 in amino acids: CSVELADRGRSGNTIYF. Here the CDR3 DNA reads TGCAGCGTTGAATTAGCGGACAGGGGGCGTTCTGGAAACACCATATATTTT. The chain combines TRBV29-1 with TRBJ1-3; TRBD1 matches at 11 bases. With V trimmed by 2 bases and J by 1 base, 7 bases remained unmatched. CDR1 is SQVTM and CDR2 is ANQGSEA in the germline V gene. The CDR3 is made up of 17 amino acids.

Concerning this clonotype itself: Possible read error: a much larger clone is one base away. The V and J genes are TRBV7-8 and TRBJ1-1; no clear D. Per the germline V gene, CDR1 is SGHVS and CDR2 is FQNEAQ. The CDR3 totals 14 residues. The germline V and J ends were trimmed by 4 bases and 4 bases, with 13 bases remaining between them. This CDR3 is CASSSAGLGTEAFF. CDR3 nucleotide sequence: TGTGCCAGCAGCTCCGCTGGGCTTGGCACTGAAGCTTTCTTT.

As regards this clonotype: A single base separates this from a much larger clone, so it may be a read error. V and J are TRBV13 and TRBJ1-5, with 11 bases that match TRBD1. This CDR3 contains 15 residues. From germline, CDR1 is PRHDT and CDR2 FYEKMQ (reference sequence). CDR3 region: CATSIRTGGGRPQHF. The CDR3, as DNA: TGTGCCACCAGCATCCGGACAGGGGGCGGTAGGCCCCAGCATTTT.

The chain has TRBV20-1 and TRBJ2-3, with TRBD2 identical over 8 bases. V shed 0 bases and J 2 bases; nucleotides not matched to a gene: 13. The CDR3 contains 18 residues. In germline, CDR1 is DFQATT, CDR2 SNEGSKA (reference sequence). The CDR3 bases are TGCAGTGCTAGAGATCTGGCTCCTAGCGGGCTACCCACAGATACGCAGTATTTT. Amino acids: CSARDLAPSGLPTDTQYF.

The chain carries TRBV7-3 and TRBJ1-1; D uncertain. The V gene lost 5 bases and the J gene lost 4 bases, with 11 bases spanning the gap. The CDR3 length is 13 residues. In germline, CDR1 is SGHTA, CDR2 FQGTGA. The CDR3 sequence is CASSPPGSTEAFF. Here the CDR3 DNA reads TGTGCCAGCAGCCCTCCGGGTAGCACTGAAGCTTTCTTT.

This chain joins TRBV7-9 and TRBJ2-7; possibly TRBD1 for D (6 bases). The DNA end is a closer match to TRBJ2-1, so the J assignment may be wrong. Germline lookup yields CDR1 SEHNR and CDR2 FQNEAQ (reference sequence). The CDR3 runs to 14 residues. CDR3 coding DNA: TGTGCCAGCACAAGACAGGCCCATAGCTACGAGCAGTTCTTC. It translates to CASTRQAHSYEQFF.

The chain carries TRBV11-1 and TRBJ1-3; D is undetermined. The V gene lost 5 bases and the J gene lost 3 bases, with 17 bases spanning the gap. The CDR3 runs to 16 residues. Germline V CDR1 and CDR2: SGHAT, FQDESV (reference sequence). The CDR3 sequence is CASSRSDGLYGNTIYF. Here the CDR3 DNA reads TGTGCCAGCAGCCGATCGGACGGTCTTTATGGAAACACCATATATTTT. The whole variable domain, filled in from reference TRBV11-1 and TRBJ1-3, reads EAEVAQSPRYKITEKSQAVAFWCDPISGHATLYWYRQILGQGPELLVQFQDESVVDDSQLPKDRFSAERLKGVDSTLKIQPAELGDSAMYLCASSRSDGLYGNTIYFGEGSWLTVV.

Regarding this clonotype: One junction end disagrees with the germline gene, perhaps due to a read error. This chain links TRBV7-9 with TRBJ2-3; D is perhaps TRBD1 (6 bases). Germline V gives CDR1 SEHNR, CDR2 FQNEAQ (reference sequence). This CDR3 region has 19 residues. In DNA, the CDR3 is TGTGCCAGCAGCCCCTCGGACAGCGGAGCGATTGGGAGCATAGATACGCAGTATTTT. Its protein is CASSPSDSGAIGSIDTQYF.

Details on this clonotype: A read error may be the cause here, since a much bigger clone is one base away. Here the CDR3 DNA reads TGTGCCATCAGTATCTACAGGGGGAGTATGAACACTGAAGCTTTCTTT. Protein product: CAISIYRGSMNTEAFF. The rearrangement uses TRBV28 and TRBJ1-1; 8 nucleotides agree with TRBD1. The CDR3 contains 16 residues. Germline CDR1 MDHEN, CDR2 SYDVKM.

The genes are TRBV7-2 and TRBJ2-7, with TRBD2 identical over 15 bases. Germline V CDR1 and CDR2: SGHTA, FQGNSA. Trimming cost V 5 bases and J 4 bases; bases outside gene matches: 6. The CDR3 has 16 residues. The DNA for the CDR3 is TGTGCCAGCAGCCCCTGGACTAGCGGGGGGGGATACGAGCAGTACTTC. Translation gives CASSPWTSGGGYEQYF.

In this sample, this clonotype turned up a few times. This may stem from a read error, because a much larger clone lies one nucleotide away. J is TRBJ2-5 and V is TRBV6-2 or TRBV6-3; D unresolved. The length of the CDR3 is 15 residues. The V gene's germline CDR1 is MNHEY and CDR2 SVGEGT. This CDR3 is CASSSFDKYQETQCF. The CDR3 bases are TGTGCCAGCAGTTCCTTCGACAAGTACCAAGAGACCCAGTGCTTC.

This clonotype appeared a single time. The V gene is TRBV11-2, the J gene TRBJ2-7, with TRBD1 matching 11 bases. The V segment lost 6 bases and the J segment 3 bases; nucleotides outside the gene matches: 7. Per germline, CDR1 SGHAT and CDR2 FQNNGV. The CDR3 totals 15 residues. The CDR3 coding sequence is TGTGCCAGCAGTCAGTCGGGACAGGGGGACTACGAGCAGTACTTC. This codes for CASSQSGQGDYEQYF.

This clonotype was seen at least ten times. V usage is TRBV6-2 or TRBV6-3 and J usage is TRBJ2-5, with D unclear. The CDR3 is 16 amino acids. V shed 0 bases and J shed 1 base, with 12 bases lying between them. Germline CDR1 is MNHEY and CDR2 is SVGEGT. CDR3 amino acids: CASSYSGWTFQETQYF. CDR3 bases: TGTGCCAGCAGTTACTCGGGCTGGACCTTCCAAGAGACCCAGTACTTC.

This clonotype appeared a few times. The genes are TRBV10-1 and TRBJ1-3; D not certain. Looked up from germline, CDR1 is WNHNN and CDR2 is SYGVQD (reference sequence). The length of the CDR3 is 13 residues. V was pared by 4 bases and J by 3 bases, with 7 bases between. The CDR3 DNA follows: TGCGCCAGCAGTGGGACGTGTGGAAACACCATATATTTT. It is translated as CASSGTCGNTIYF.

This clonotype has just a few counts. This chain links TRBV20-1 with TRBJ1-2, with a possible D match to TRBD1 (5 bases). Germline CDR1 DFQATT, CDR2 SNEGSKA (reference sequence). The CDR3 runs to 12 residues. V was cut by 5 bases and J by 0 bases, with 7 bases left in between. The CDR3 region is CSAAGSNYGYTF. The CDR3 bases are TGCAGTGCTGCAGGGTCTAACTATGGCTACACCTTC.